The rows below give T cell receptor beta chains drawn from one sample of a study of cytomegalovirus exposure and HLA in healthy donors. The method was immunoSEQ multiplex PCR; TCRdb's version includes in-frame clones alone and lacks a portion of them. The table shows 70,000 to 95,000 clones, with 62% occurring only once. The sample taken for sequencing was PBMCs. The receptor source for this set is a woman younger than 45 in good health and CMV-seropositive. CDR3s leave out the opening cysteine and the closing phenylalanine or tryptophan.

v_call cdr3_aa
TRBV7-8 ASSLGQGFSAF
TRBV7-2 ASSLTGTDTQY
TRBV28 ASSSSNRVVYGYT
TRBV5-6 ASSLAGAGNTIY
TRBV5-4 ASSPGGGRYNEQF
TRBV9 ASSVGGGSMETQY
TRBV4-2 ASSQDLNRRKETQY
TRBV5-6 ASSFGGGYQPQH
TRBV7-9 ASSPRGGIDEQF
TRBV10-3 AISESELVGEYEQF
TRBV18 ASSPILGTRGTDTQY
TRBV6-1 ATTPGGGDEQL
TRBV27 ASRGQGAKPQH
TRBV4-2 ASSPASGGVGTDTQY
TRBV7-9 ASSPGNSGFTDTQY
TRBV9 ASSVDPSARSYEQY
TRBV7-8 ASSPDPRFEAF
TRBV23-1 ASRIPGQGFYEQY
TRBV6-1 ASSEEAGSNQPQH
TRBV2 ASSDRVGSPLH
TRBV13 ASRKRTSHYEQY
TRBV19 ASSILSGGGNEQF
TRBV5-1 ASSLSGNNEQF
TRBV2 AGGTSYNEQF
TRBV4-2 ASSQTGSNGYT
TRBV5-4 ASAQGSSYNSPLH
TRBV5-1 ASRSGTSNEKLF
TRBV19 ASSIGGQGDTEAF